A selection of T cell receptor beta chains follows, all from one sample in a study of shared clonotypes between healthy human individuals. The protocol was immunoSEQ multiplex PCR, while the TCRdb copy is restricted to in-frame clones and leaves out a portion. The sample records 550,000 to 700,000 clones, 73% being singletons. The sample taken for sequencing was memory CD4+ T cells sorted from blood. All receptors come from a woman in her 30s in good health. CDR3s include the opening cysteine and the closing phenylalanine or tryptophan. Fields, in order: V gene, D gene, clone size, J gene, CDR3 protein, CDR3 DNA. A D gene is named only where the DNA matches it firmly. Where a row states a size, it is once, few, many or the class of an expanded clone; other rows omit it.

V gene: TRBV2; D gene: .; clone size: .; J gene: TRBJ2-3; CDR3 protein: CASTLPRQADTQYF; CDR3 DNA: TGTGCCAGCACCCTACCCAGACAGGCAGATACGCAGTATTTT
V gene: TRBV5-6; D gene: TRBD1; clone size: .; J gene: TRBJ1-2; CDR3 protein: CASSFWDRIPYTF; CDR3 DNA: TGTGCCAGCAGCTTCTGGGACAGAATACCCTACACCTTC
V gene: TRBV6-1; D gene: .; clone size: few; J gene: TRBJ1-1; CDR3 protein: CASSKEDPMVTEAFF; CDR3 DNA: TGTGCCAGCAGTAAAGAAGACCCAATGGTCACTGAAGCTTTCTTT
V gene: TRBV19; D gene: TRBD2; clone size: few; J gene: TRBJ2-3; CDR3 protein: CASSIGGGRADTQYF; CDR3 DNA: TGTGCCAGTAGTATAGGAGGCGGGAGGGCAGATACGCAGTATTTT
V gene: TRBV2; D gene: .; clone size: few; J gene: TRBJ2-3; CDR3 protein: CASAPGSTDTQYF; CDR3 DNA: TGTGCCAGCGCCCCGGGTTCCACAGATACGCAGTATTTT
V gene: TRBV5-1; D gene: TRBD1; clone size: .; J gene: TRBJ2-3; CDR3 protein: CASSRTGDKSTDTQYF; CDR3 DNA: TGCGCCAGCAGCAGGACAGGGGACAAAAGCACAGATACGCAGTATTTT
V gene: TRBV5-8; D gene: TRBD1; clone size: few; J gene: TRBJ1-5; CDR3 protein: CASSHDRVEQPQHF; CDR3 DNA: TGTGCCAGCAGTCATGACAGGGTTGAACAGCCCCAGCATTTT
V gene: TRBV27; D gene: .; clone size: few; J gene: TRBJ2-7; CDR3 protein: CASSRTPLALETYEQYF; CDR3 DNA: TGTGCCAGCAGTAGGACCCCCCTAGCGCTAGAAACCTACGAGCAGTACTTC
V gene: TRBV2; D gene: TRBD2; clone size: .; J gene: TRBJ2-2; CDR3 protein: CASSRLAGVGTGELFF; CDR3 DNA: TGTGCCAGCAGCAGACTAGCGGGAGTCGGGACCGGGGAGCTGTTTTTT
V gene: TRBV7-9; D gene: .; clone size: .; J gene: TRBJ1-2; CDR3 protein: CASSLDVVGYTF; CDR3 DNA: TGTGCCAGCAGCTTAGATGTGGTTGGCTACACCTTC
V gene: TRBV7-2; D gene: TRBD2; clone size: .; J gene: TRBJ2-3; CDR3 protein: CASSLSTSGLYTQYF; CDR3 DNA: TGTGCCAGCAGCTTATCGACTAGCGGTCTTTATACGCAGTATTTT
V gene: TRBV7-6; D gene: .; clone size: .; J gene: TRBJ1-3; CDR3 protein: CASSLLGSPSGNTIYF; CDR3 DNA: TGTGCCAGCAGCTTACTGGGGTCCCCCTCTGGAAACACCATATATTTT
V gene: TRBV20-1; D gene: .; clone size: .; J gene: TRBJ2-3; CDR3 protein: CSAPRGDTQYF; CDR3 DNA: TGCAGTGCCCCCCGGGGGGATACGCAGTATTTT
V gene: TRBV5-1; D gene: .; clone size: .; J gene: TRBJ2-5; CDR3 protein: CASSLAGRETQYF; CDR3 DNA: TGCGCCAGCAGCTTGGCAGGGAGGGAGACCCAGTACTTC
V gene: TRBV28; D gene: TRBD1; clone size: .; J gene: TRBJ1-2; CDR3 protein: CASSSGTGSVGYTF; CDR3 DNA: TGTGCCAGCAGTTCCGGGACAGGGAGCGTAGGCTACACCTTC
V gene: TRBV11-2; D gene: TRBD2; clone size: once; J gene: TRBJ2-1; CDR3 protein: CASSFRTSEQFF; CDR3 DNA: TGTGCCAGCAGCTTCCGGACTAGTGAACAGTTCTTC
V gene: TRBV4-1; D gene: .; clone size: .; J gene: TRBJ2-1; CDR3 protein: CASSQDSASSYNEQFF; CDR3 DNA: TGCGCCAGCAGCCAAGATTCGGCCAGCTCCTACAATGAGCAGTTCTTC
V gene: TRBV7-9; D gene: .; clone size: .; J gene: TRBJ2-4; CDR3 protein: CASSFYGNNIQYF; CDR3 DNA: TGTGCCAGCAGCTTCTACGGGAACAACATTCAGTACTTC
V gene: TRBV25-1; D gene: TRBD2; clone size: .; J gene: TRBJ2-1; CDR3 protein: CASSEYLSGIGQFF; CDR3 DNA: TGTGCCAGCAGTGAATATCTTAGCGGGATTGGGCAGTTCTTC
V gene: TRBV2; D gene: .; clone size: .; J gene: TRBJ1-3; CDR3 protein: CASSDGLGSGNTIYF; CDR3 DNA: TGTGCCAGCAGTGATGGTTTGGGCTCTGGAAACACCATATATTTT
V gene: TRBV29-1; D gene: .; clone size: .; J gene: TRBJ1-1; CDR3 protein: CSVARGNTEAFF; CDR3 DNA: TGCAGCGTTGCGCGGGGGAACACTGAAGCTTTCTTT
V gene: TRBV6-6; D gene: TRBD1; clone size: few; J gene: TRBJ1-4; CDR3 protein: CASIDSRTGHEKLFF; CDR3 DNA: TGTGCCAGCATCGATTCGAGGACAGGGCATGAAAAACTGTTTTTT
V gene: TRBV9; D gene: .; clone size: many; J gene: TRBJ1-5; CDR3 protein: CASSGTGNQPQHF; CDR3 DNA: TGTGCCAGCAGCGGGACAGGCAATCAGCCCCAGCATTTT
V gene: TRBV6-1; D gene: .; clone size: .; J gene: TRBJ2-5; CDR3 protein: CASSLPASGTQYF; CDR3 DNA: TGTGCCAGCAGCCTCCCAGCCTCCGGGACCCAGTACTTC
V gene: TRBV19; D gene: TRBD1; clone size: many; J gene: TRBJ2-6; CDR3 protein: CASSPSGTGFSGANVLTF; CDR3 DNA: TGTGCCAGTAGCCCCTCCGGGACAGGGTTCTCTGGGGCCAACGTCCTGACTTTC
V gene: TRBV25-1; D gene: .; clone size: .; J gene: TRBJ2-3; CDR3 protein: CASSPPDRLDTDTQYF; CDR3 DNA: TGTGCCAGCAGCCCTCCTGACAGACTTGACACAGATACGCAGTATTTT
V gene: TRBV25-1; D gene: TRBD2; clone size: .; J gene: TRBJ2-6; CDR3 protein: CASRRTSGSTGANVLTF; CDR3 DNA: TGTGCCAGCAGGAGGACTAGCGGGAGTACTGGGGCCAACGTCCTGACTTTC
V gene: TRBV7-2; D gene: .; clone size: .; J gene: TRBJ1-5; CDR3 protein: CASSRYNQPQHF; CDR3 DNA: TGTGCCAGCAGCCGGTATAATCAGCCCCAGCATTTT
V gene: TRBV6-6; D gene: TRBD2; clone size: many; J gene: TRBJ2-3; CDR3 protein: CASSQTSGRIDTQYF; CDR3 DNA: TGTGCCAGCAGCCAGACTAGCGGGAGAATAGATACGCAGTATTTT
V gene: TRBV5-6; D gene: TRBD2; clone size: .; J gene: TRBJ2-1; CDR3 protein: CASSFWGGSNYNEQFF; CDR3 DNA: TGTGCCAGCAGCTTCTGGGGCGGGAGTAACTACAATGAGCAGTTCTTC
V gene: TRBV15; D gene: .; clone size: many; J gene: TRBJ1-1; CDR3 protein: CATSRERTEGKAFF; CDR3 DNA: TGTGCCACCAGCAGAGAGCGGACGGAGGGGAAAGCTTTCTTT
V gene: TRBV5-6; D gene: TRBD1; clone size: .; J gene: TRBJ1-1; CDR3 protein: CASRSTGFTEAFF; CDR3 DNA: TGTGCCAGCAGATCGACAGGGTTCACTGAAGCTTTCTTT
V gene: TRBV19; D gene: .; clone size: .; J gene: TRBJ1-5; CDR3 protein: CASSIQGRQPQHF; CDR3 DNA: TGTGCCAGTAGTATCCAGGGTCGACAGCCCCAGCATTTT
V gene: TRBV6-6; D gene: .; clone size: once; J gene: TRBJ2-2; CDR3 protein: CASSYSGTANTGELFF; CDR3 DNA: TGTGCCAGCAGTTACTCGGGGACCGCTAACACCGGGGAGCTGTTTTTT
V gene: TRBV9; D gene: .; clone size: .; J gene: TRBJ2-2; CDR3 protein: CASRGLFGELFF; CDR3 DNA: TGTGCCAGCAGGGGGCTTTTCGGGGAGCTGTTTTTT
V gene: TRBV27; D gene: .; clone size: few; J gene: TRBJ1-4; CDR3 protein: CASSPGTSWDEKLFF; CDR3 DNA: TGTGCCAGCAGTCCCGGGACTTCGTGGGATGAAAAACTGTTTTTT
V gene: TRBV19; D gene: .; clone size: .; J gene: TRBJ1-5; CDR3 protein: CASSITQASNQPQHF; CDR3 DNA: TGTGCCAGTAGTATCACACAGGCCAGCAATCAGCCCCAGCATTTT
V gene: TRBV6-1; D gene: .; clone size: .; J gene: TRBJ2-5; CDR3 protein: CASSRLTVNSGTQYF; CDR3 DNA: TGTGCCAGCAGCAGACTGACAGTAAATAGCGGGACCCAGTACTTC
V gene: TRBV6-1; D gene: .; clone size: .; J gene: TRBJ2-1; CDR3 protein: CASSDRRGGSYNEQFF; CDR3 DNA: TGTGCCAGCAGTGACCGTCGGGGTGGCTCCTACAATGAGCAGTTCTTC
V gene: TRBV29-1; D gene: TRBD1; clone size: .; J gene: TRBJ1-2; CDR3 protein: CSVLRQGVLNGYTF; CDR3 DNA: TGCAGCGTTCTCCGACAGGGGGTATTAAATGGCTACACCTTC
V gene: TRBV5-4; D gene: .; clone size: .; J gene: TRBJ2-7; CDR3 protein: CASSLGQGRNGPTPYEQYF; CDR3 DNA: TGTGCCAGCAGCTTAGGGCAGGGACGTAACGGCCCGACCCCGTACGAGCAGTACTTC